This paragraph covers one TCR beta chain sequence. Its antigen is not identified. This CDR3 comprises 17 residues. V dropped 0 bases and J dropped 0; count of bases not matched to a gene: 6. The V gene's germline CDR1 is LNHDA and CDR2 SQIVND (reference sequence). The data derive from a study of shared clonotypes between healthy human individuals. Data came from immunoSEQ multiplex PCR; TCRdb stores just in-frame clones and leaves some out. This table holds more than 550,000 clones, 55% to 75% found once. Study findings and constraints: A limitation of the genetic and exposure-history diversity represented arose from few donors. Sampling was confined to blood; repertoires within tissues likely differ.

Division of CD4+ cells produced a CD45RA+ naive subset and a CD45RA-negative memory subset. Sample: memory CD4+ T cells sorted from blood. Documented subset: CD45RA-negative fraction. The chain couples TRBV19 to TRBJ2-5; 8 bases map to TRBD2. The sequence was collected from a woman under 40 in good health. In DNA form, the CDR3 reads TGTGCCAGTAGTATAGATCGACTAGCGAGGAACCAAGAGACCCAGTACTTC. It codes for CASSIDRLARNQETQYF.